The present T cell receptor (beta chain) was sequenced within a study of T cells in Graves' hyperthyroidism and ophthalmopathy (dated by TCRdb to between 2018 and 2021). Some background on the complete study: Peripheral blood samples were taken at initial diagnosis, before any treatment was given. A discovery cohort of roughly 100 patients, about 40 with Graves' ophthalmopathy and over 55 with stable Graves' hyperthyroidism, was used to find distinguishing TCR V-J signatures. An independent validation cohort of under 20 hyperthyroidism patients and approximately 16 patients who later progressed to ophthalmopathy tested prospective prediction of ophthalmopathy. The 75 to 100 discovery patients were divided at random into training and test sets in a 7:3 ratio. In roughly six Graves' hyperthyroidism patients, the study also compared T-cell repertoires from thyroid tissue with T-cell repertoires from blood. After sampling, hyperthyroidism patients received methimazole starting at 30 mg daily, and ophthalmopathy patients received high-dose intravenous methylprednisolone. TCR Vbeta CDR3 sequencing of 120 to 150 peripheral blood samples (fewer than 45 ophthalmopathy, 75 or so hyperthyroidism and roughly 17 progressor patients) is reported in the paper. Overall results and qualifications from the work: Blood samples also contained most of the expanded thyroid clonotypes (frequency above 0.001), which suggests that blood repertoires may reflect thyroid immune responses. A model built on a 13 V-J signature distinguished ophthalmopathy from stable hyperthyroidism, reaching 85% to 90% sensitivity and 81.08% specificity in cross-validation and 80%/75% in testing. No statistical method was used to set the sample size in advance, and investigators knew the group allocation. In validation, the model predicted progression to ophthalmopathy a median of around six months before onset, with approximately 70% sensitivity and 72.22% specificity.

This clonotype was seen at least ten times. Its specific antigen is unknown. Base qualities are not at hand, and no much larger clone is one base apart. The TCR beta CDR3 regions were amplified from the RNA transcripts. For the first round of RT-PCR on the TCR CDR3, the HTBI primer set was used together with the Qiagen OneStep RT-PCR kit. A second multiplex PCR round built the libraries, followed by size selection and purification. Paired-end sequencing of the libraries was performed with 100 bp reads on an Illumina HiSeq2000. In the original analysis: SOAPnuke was used to process the raw data, with reads discarded if the reads contained adapters or uncalled bases, had a mean Phred below 15, or lacked an exact constant-primer or identifier match. COPE v1.2.5 was used to merge high-quality paired reads, and clonotypes were defined as unique nucleotide sequences. Clonotypes were aligned to IMGT TRBV, TRBD and TRBJ reference segments using MiTCR v1.1. Only V-J combinations with frequency above 0.0001, covering 99% to 99.2% of repertoires, were analysed. A TCS score was defined as the ratio of F50 (clonal expansion) to E x V (chaos), with BLOSUM62-based TCRdist applied between CDR3 peptides within each V-J. Welch's t-statistics and random forest reduced just over 500 V-J features to some 14, which were used in a naive Bayes classifier (R e1071). Through fastp at Q25 and MiXCR, TCRdb rebuilt clones from the public reads, retaining in-frame beta chains. All rows with the same CDR3 protein become a single entry with the most common DNA and genes. These V and J calls are TCRdb output, not the study's own analysis. The sample table lists approximately 480,000 distinct CDR3 sequences, under 25% of them with a count of one. More than 20% of the sample lies in the top ten.

A patient counted as having stable Graves' hyperthyroidism if no progression to ophthalmopathy occurred over 18 months of follow-up. Hyperthyroidism patients were newly diagnosed, with disease duration under 2 months, and aged 18 to 65 years. Any patient with an uncontrolled infection, another autoimmune disease, pregnancy or lactation was excluded. Clinical symptoms, serum thyroxine and TRAb, thyroid ultrasound, and orbital computed tomography formed the basis for the diagnoses. PBMCs were isolated from roughly 10 ml of fresh peripheral blood by Ficoll-Paque density gradient centrifugation. Total RNA was extracted with Trizol reagent, and quality was checked on an Agilent 2100 Bioanalyzer. The CDR3 numbers 13 residues from cysteine through phenylalanine. Only the CDR3 DNA stays, 39 bases, in frame from base 1. The junction carries 13 bases between V and J, which are trimmed by 10 bases and 0 bases respectively. The germline V gene sets CDR1 to MNHEY and CDR2 to SVGAGI.

Here the chain combines TRBV6-5 and TRBJ2-7, and possibly TRBD1, on 6 matching bases. The sequence was collected from a man younger than 30 with Graves' hyperthyroidism. Sequenced sample: blood. The CDR3 protein sequence reads: CAIRRGSSYEQYF. At the DNA level, the sequence is TGTGCCATCCGTAGGGGGAGCTCCTACGAGCAGTACTTC.